This T cell receptor (beta chain) is drawn from a study of blood T cell repertoires in COVID-19. Data came from immunoSEQ multiplex PCR; TCRdb stores just in-frame clones and leaves some out. This table holds about 240,000 clones, about 88% found once. This clone came up once. The sequenced sample was peripheral blood. The source of this sequence is a woman aged 50 to 65 with COVID-19, enrolled during active disease.

CDR3 coding DNA: TGTGCCAGCAGCTCCTTAGCGGGGGGCGAGGGCACAGATACGCAGTATTTT. As protein: CASSSLAGGEGTDTQYF. The chain joins TRBV13 to TRBJ2-3, with 10 bases fitting TRBD2. Germline V lookup: CDR1 PRHDT, CDR2 FYEKMQ (reference sequence). The CDR3 is 17 residues long. V lost 4 bases, J lost 1 base, and 8 bases stayed unmatched.